Below are 27 T cell receptor beta chains sequenced from a single sample in a study of regulatory T cells in long-lasting Graves disease. Libraries of TCR beta came from iRepertoire HTBI primers plus Arm-PCR of CDR3 regions. MiXCR, run by TCRdb on the multiplex PCR reads, gives a single entry per CDR3 protein. The table has more than 350,000 distinct CDR3 sequences, 21% seen once. As to time point: persistent/refractory GD, antithyroid drugs over 5 years with positive TRAb. PBMCs were the source of the RNA used for TCR sequencing. The material was peripheral blood mononuclear cells (PBMCs), obtained when the disease was refractory, from a patient treated with antithyroid drugs. Every receptor here comes from a female donor with Graves disease.

The rearrangement uses TRBV12-3 or TRBV12-4 and TRBJ2-2; the D is unclear. The V gene lost 10 bases and the J gene lost 10 bases, with 25 bases spanning the gap. This CDR3 contains 15 residues. The CDR3 DNA follows: TGTGCCACTACCGCAACGGGCGTCTCAACCCTGGAGCTGTTTTTT. Amino acids: CATTATGVSTLELFF.

This clonotype was seen more than once but under ten times. V gene TRBV10-3 combines with J gene TRBJ1-1; D possibly corresponds to TRBD1 (6 bases). Trimming removed 6 bases from V and 6 bases from J, with 17 bases in between. CDR1 ENHRY and CDR2 SYGVKD come from the germline V gene. This CDR3 has 14 amino acids. The CDR3 nucleotides read TGTGCCATCAGGGTAGAGGGGGAAGGGGCTGAAGCTTTCTTT. It translates to CAIRVEGEGAEAFF.

This clonotype was counted many times. The DNA is omitted, as the CDR3 cannot be located on it reliably, and the CDR3 follows TCRdb's listing. V and J are TRBV9 and TRBJ1-2; TRBD1 is the table's D call, not checked against the DNA. The CDR3 length is 15 residues, termini included. Germline CDR1 and CDR2: SGDLS and YYNGEE. CDR3 region: CASSTSGQGVRGYTF.

The V and J genes are TRBV3-1 and TRBJ2-1; 9 bases map to TRBD2. CDR1 LGHDT and CDR2 YNNKEL come from the germline V gene (reference sequence). The trim removed 3 bases at V and 5 bases at J, leaving 5 bases unmatched. The CDR3 has 15 residues. In DNA, the CDR3 is TGTGCCAGCAGCCACGAGGGACTAGCACACAATGAGCAGTTCTTC. This codes for CASSHEGLAHNEQFF.

This clonotype was recorded once. Because the CDR3's place on the DNA is in doubt, the DNA is left out and the CDR3 is given as listed by TCRdb. The gene calls are TRBV28 and TRBJ2-5; the D call of TRBD2 is as the table states it, not checked on the DNA. From its first to its last residue, the CDR3 has 19 amino acids. The germline V gene has CDR1 MDHEN and CDR2 SYDVKM. CDR3 sequence: CASSFYICSASRNQETQYF.

At least ten counts were recorded for this clonotype. The chain combines TRBV27 with TRBJ1-2; the D gene is possibly TRBD1 (5 bases). The CDR3 is made up of 13 amino acids. Germline-derived CDR1 and CDR2 are MNHEY and SMNVEV (reference sequence). V shed 2 bases and J shed 10 bases, with 14 bases lying between them. The CDR3 DNA reads TGTGCCAGCAGTTTAGATGCAGGGTACCACTACACCTTC. Amino acids: CASSLDAGYHYTF.

The chain carries TRBV5-1 and TRBJ2-7, with 9 bases aligning to TRBD1. Per the germline V gene, CDR1 is SGHRS and CDR2 is YFSETQ. The V and J ends lost 4 bases and 3 bases, in that order; junction bases with no gene match: 5. The CDR3 length is 14 residues. For the CDR3, the DNA is TGCGCCAGCAGCCTCCGGACAGGGGTCTACGAGCAGTACTTC. Protein: CASSLRTGVYEQYF.

This clonotype appeared many times. This chain links TRBV5-1 with TRBJ2-7, with D uncertain. The germline V and J ends were trimmed by 0 bases and 4 bases, with 8 bases remaining between them. CDR3 length equals 13 residues. Germline V CDR1 and CDR2: SGHRS, YFSETQ. Here the CDR3 reads CASSLDIGYEQYF. The CDR3 bases are TGCGCCAGCAGCTTGGACATTGGGTACGAGCAGTACTTC.

The sample holds many counts of this clonotype. V gene TRBV28 combines with J gene TRBJ2-5; 9 nucleotides agree with TRBD1. The length of the CDR3 is 15 residues. J was trimmed by 4 bases and V by 7 bases; bases with no gene match: 10. Germline V gene sequence: CDR1 MDHEN, CDR2 SYDVKM. CDR3 sequence (DNA): TGTGCCAGCAAACACGGGGACAGGGACGGAGAGACCCAGTACTTC. Protein sequence: CASKHGDRDGETQYF.

The chain uses TRBV24-1 and TRBJ2-5, with 10 positions matching TRBD2. CDR3 length: 16 residues. Looked up from germline, CDR1 is KGHDR and CDR2 is SFDVKD. V lost 1 base and J lost 3; bases outside the gene matches: 4. CDR3 sequence reads: CATSDFSSGSKETQYF. As DNA, the CDR3 is TGTGCCACCAGTGATTTTTCTAGCGGGAGCAAAGAGACCCAGTACTTC.

The V and J genes are TRBV5-8 and TRBJ1-2; D not certain. This CDR3 region has 15 residues. Germline CDR1 SGHTS, CDR2 YDEGEE. V was shortened by 0 bases and J by 4 bases, with 13 bases between the two germline ends. As DNA, the CDR3 is TGTGCCAGCAGCTTGGACCTGGGGAGGATCTATGGCTACACCTTC. This gives the protein CASSLDLGRIYGYTF.

The chain employs TRBV3-1 and TRBJ2-7; 10 nucleotides agree with TRBD2. The ends lost 1 base at V and 1 base at J; junction bases unmatched: 7. This CDR3 is built from 17 residues. Germline assignment: CDR1 LGHDT and CDR2 YNNKEL (reference sequence). This chain's CDR3 is CASSQGTQAGGSYEQYF. The CDR3 DNA is TGTGCCAGCAGCCAAGGAACCCAAGCGGGAGGGTCCTACGAGCAGTACTTC.

The rearrangement uses TRBV2 and TRBJ2-5; no clear D gene. The CDR3 runs 11 residues. Germline V gene lookup returns CDR1 SNHLY and CDR2 FYNNEI. The ends were cut back, 8 bases at V and 5 bases at J, with 9 bases in the middle. In DNA, the CDR3 is TGTGCCAGCCCACAAGACGAGACCCAGTACTTC. It encodes CASPQDETQYF.

There are many counts of this clonotype. The rearrangement uses TRBV30 and TRBJ1-1, with TRBD1 as a possible D gene (5 bases). The germline gives CDR1 GTSNPN, CDR2 SVGIG (reference sequence). The V end was cut by 1 base, the J end by 7 bases, with 16 bases between. There are 14 residues in the CDR3. CDR3 nucleotide sequence: TGTGCCTGGAGTGACCTAGGGGAATCGGTTGAAGCTTTCTTT. Protein sequence: CAWSDLGESVEAFF.

This clonotype occurred many times. The chain combines TRBV6-1 with TRBJ2-5, with D perhaps assigned TRBD1 or TRBD2 (5 bases each). The CDR3 extends over 14 amino acids. Between the trimmed V and J ends, which lost 6 bases and 4 bases, there was a span of 15 bases. The germline gives CDR1 MNHNS, CDR2 SASEGT. The CDR3 is CASRGTLPVETQYF. In DNA form, the CDR3 reads TGTGCCAGCAGGGGGACCCTCCCCGTAGAGACCCAGTACTTC.

This clonotype was observed a few times. The CDR3 loop is CSAPVRRGVGNTEAFF. CDR3 coding DNA: TGCAGTGCCCCCGTACGACGGGGAGTTGGAAACACTGAAGCTTTCTTT. The gene calls are TRBV20-1 and TRBJ1-1, with D unresolved. This CDR3 is 16 amino acids long. Germline CDR1 reads DFQATT; CDR2 reads SNEGSKA (reference sequence). V was trimmed by 6 bases and J by 2 bases, leaving 22 bases between them.

This clonotype was found a few times. This chain joins TRBV19 and TRBJ1-1; 7 bases are shared with TRBD1. Germline CDR1 is LNHDA and CDR2 is SQIVND (reference sequence). The CDR3 is made up of 15 amino acids. Germline trimming cut 0 bases from V and 1 base from J; bases unmatched to any gene: 2. The CDR3 protein is CASSIEGTENTEAFF. The CDR3 nucleotides are TGTGCCAGTAGTATAGAGGGGACAGAGAACACTGAAGCTTTCTTT.

This clonotype was seen at least ten times. The CDR3 loop reads CASSLLVGGPRSQETQYF. The CDR3 DNA is TGTGCCAGCAGTTTATTGGTCGGCGGGCCCCGTTCCCAAGAGACCCAGTACTTC. The chain has TRBV12-3 or TRBV12-4 and TRBJ2-5, with D maybe TRBD2 (5 bases). V was trimmed by 2 bases and J by 1 base, leaving 20 bases between them. The CDR3 sequence is 18 residues long.

This clonotype appeared many times. V gene TRBV2 combines with J gene TRBJ2-2; 7 bases map to TRBD2. The CDR3 length is 17 residues. V gave up 2 bases and J gave up 6 bases; unmatched junction bases: 12. The V gene's germline CDR1 is SNHLY and CDR2 FYNNEI. Written as DNA, the CDR3 is TGTGCCAGCAGTGAATGGGCGGGAGTAGGATCGTCCGGGGAGCTGTTTTTT. Translating it yields CASSEWAGVGSSGELFF.

This clonotype was picked up many times. This sequence joins TRBV29-1 and TRBJ2-5; D is undetermined. The CDR3 contains 13 residues. Germline V CDR1 and CDR2: SQVTM, ANQGSEA. Trimming pared 0 bases from V and 4 bases from J, leaving 9 bases between. In DNA, the CDR3 is TGCAGCGTTGAAGATCCGACGCGAGAGACCCAGTACTTC. Translating gives CSVEDPTRETQYF.

This clonotype was recorded at least ten times. CDR3 nucleotides: TGTGCCAGCAGCTTTCCGGCTTCCGGGGAGCTGTTTTTT. It encodes CASSFPASGELFF. The chain uses TRBV11-2 and TRBJ2-2, with D uncertain. V dropped 3 bases and J dropped 6 bases, with 8 bases sitting between them. From germline, CDR1 is SGHAT and CDR2 FQNNGV. The CDR3 covers 13 residues.

The chain uses TRBV10-1 and TRBJ1-5, with 9 bases that match TRBD1. This CDR3 is built from 12 residues. Trimming at V came to 8 bases and at J to 7 bases, leaving 3 bases not matched to a gene. Germline CDR1 and CDR2: WNHNN and SYGVQD (reference sequence). CDR3 sequence reads: CASGQGRQPQHF. The CDR3 DNA reads as TGCGCCAGCGGACAGGGGCGGCAGCCCCAGCATTTT.

This clonotype was observed at least ten times. The rearrangement links TRBV12-3 or TRBV12-4 to TRBJ2-2; maybe TRBD2 (6 bases). Trimming cost V 8 bases and J 5 bases, with 15 bases left between them. The CDR3 is made up of 14 amino acids. CDR3 bases: TGTGCCAGCGAGAACGGGGGTGGAACCGGGGAGCTGTTTTTT. Amino acids: CASENGGGTGELFF.

The chain carries TRBV6-1 and TRBJ2-7; D is unclear. V was shortened by 7 bases and J by 0 bases, with 10 bases between the two germline ends. Germline-derived CDR1 and CDR2 are MNHNS and SASEGT. The CDR3 is 13 amino acids. The CDR3 sequence is CASTRINSYEQYF. CDR3 DNA: TGTGCCAGCACCCGCATTAACTCCTACGAGCAGTACTTC.

This clonotype was detected ten times or more. The chain uses TRBV29-1 and TRBJ2-7; a possible D gene is TRBD1 (5 bases). This CDR3 contains 11 residues. Trimming shortened V by 7 bases and J by 2 bases, and 9 bases separated the two germline ends. Germline V gene lookup returns CDR1 SQVTM and CDR2 ANQGSEA. For the CDR3, the DNA is TGCAGCGGGCAGGGCCCCTACGAGCAGTACTTC. Translation gives CSGQGPYEQYF.

This chain connects TRBV11-2 to TRBJ2-1; either TRBD1 or TRBD2 may fit D (5 bases each). V was clipped by 5 bases and J by 1 base, with 15 bases between them. The CDR3 runs 16 residues. Germline V lookup: CDR1 SGHAT, CDR2 FQNNGV. Written as DNA, the CDR3 is TGTGCCAGCAGCCTGTCGGGGCATGGGTCCTACAATGAGCAGTTCTTC. Encoded protein: CASSLSGHGSYNEQFF.

Turning to this clonotype: A much larger clonotype is one base distant, so this may be a read error. This chain links TRBV29-1 with TRBJ2-2, with 11 bases aligning to TRBD1. The trim removed 6 bases at V and 3 bases at J, leaving 6 bases unmatched. CDR1 SQVTM and CDR2 ANQGSEA come from the germline V gene. This CDR3 has 15 amino acids. CDR3 nucleotides: TGCAGCGTCGAGGACAGGGGGCGAGACACCGGGGAGCTGTTTTTT. Translating it yields CSVEDRGRDTGELFF.